The 18 T cell receptor beta chains in this list originate from one sample, sequenced in a study of blood T cell repertoires in COVID-19. Assay used: immunoSEQ multiplex PCR; TCRdb lists only in-frame clones, some missing. Among 90,000 to 120,000 clones listed, 60% to 85% were seen once. Material: peripheral blood. These TCRs come from a woman between 40 and 55 years old with acute or convalescent COVID-19.

This chain links TRBV30 with TRBJ1-1; TRBD1 agrees at 7 bases. Germline trimming cut 8 bases from V and 6 bases from J; bases unmatched to any gene: 21. The length of the CDR3 is 16 residues. CDR1 and CDR2 from the germline V gene are GTSNPN and SVGIG (reference sequence). In DNA, the CDR3 is TGTGCCGGACAGATCGGGACAGCCACCTGGATTTCTGAAGCTTTCTTT. Protein: CAGQIGTATWISEAFF. The full variable domain, completed using reference TRBV30 and TRBJ1-1, is SQTIHQWPATLVQPVGSPLSLECTVEGTSNPNLYWYRQAAGRGLQLLFYSVGIGQISSEVPQNLSASRPQDRQFILSSKKLLLSDSGFYLCAGQIGTATWISEAFFGQGTRLTVV.

The gene calls are TRBV4-1 and TRBJ2-5, with D maybe TRBD2 (6 bases). The V gene lost 0 bases and the J gene lost 2 bases, with 7 bases spanning the gap. Germline values: CDR1 MGHRA, CDR2 YSYEKL. The CDR3 runs to 14 residues. The CDR3 sequence: CASSQDGTQETQYF. DNA of the CDR3: TGCGCCAGCAGCCAAGATGGGACTCAAGAGACCCAGTACTTC.

V usage is TRBV2 and J usage is TRBJ2-5, with 7 bases fitting TRBD2. There are 16 residues in the CDR3. V shed 5 bases, J shed 1 base, and the junction held 10 bases outside the gene matches. CDR1 is SNHLY, CDR2 FYNNEI, per germline. DNA of the CDR3: TGTGCCAGCAGTACCCCGCGGGGGTCGATCCAAGAGACCCAGTACTTC. Translating gives CASSTPRGSIQETQYF.

The gene calls are TRBV28 and TRBJ2-3, with TRBD2 matching 9 bases. CDR3 size: 16 residues. Germline V lookup: CDR1 MDHEN, CDR2 SYDVKM. With V trimmed by 5 bases and J by 2 bases, 8 bases remained unmatched. This chain's CDR3 is CASSPLAGGPTDTQYF. The CDR3 DNA reads as TGTGCCAGCAGTCCCCTGGCGGGGGGGCCCACAGATACGCAGTATTTT.

The CDR3 reads CASSYGTGHQIDEQFF. The DNA of the CDR3 is TGTGCCAGCAGTTACGGGACAGGGCATCAAATCGATGAGCAGTTCTTC. The rearrangement uses TRBV6-2 or TRBV6-3 and TRBJ2-1; 9 bases agree with TRBD1. CDR1 MNHEY and CDR2 SVGEGT come from the germline V gene. Trimming took 2 bases from V and 8 from J; bases not matched to a gene: 10. This CDR3 has 16 residues.

CDR3 in DNA: TGTGCCAGCAGCCAAGCCTTCAGGGGGCTAGGGGAGACCCAGTACTTC. Translated: CASSQAFRGLGETQYF. The chain carries TRBV3-1 (or the pseudogene TRBV3-2) and TRBJ2-5, with 8 bases aligning to TRBD1. Germline values: CDR1 LGHDT, CDR2 YNNKEL (reference sequence). The V gene end was trimmed by 1 base and the J gene end by 5 bases; junction bases not matched to a gene: 9. CDR3 length: 16 amino acids.

V usage is TRBV14 and J usage is TRBJ1-1; 9 bases are a match to TRBD1. Germline trimming cut 4 bases from V and 5 bases from J; bases unmatched to any gene: 8. Germline assignment: CDR1 SGHDN and CDR2 FVKESK. There are 15 residues in the CDR3. The CDR3 coding sequence is TGTGCCAGCAGCCCAACTGGGACAGGGAATACTGAAGCTTTCTTT. It encodes CASSPTGTGNTEAFF.

This clone was detected once. This rearrangement joins TRBV4-2 to TRBJ1-2; no clear D. V was clipped by 4 bases and J by 1 base, with 7 bases between them. Germline lookup yields CDR1 LGHNA and CDR2 YNFKEQ. CDR3 size: 13 residues. CDR3 residues: CASSLSGNYGYTF. The CDR3 DNA sequence: TGTGCCAGCAGCCTATCCGGTAACTATGGCTACACCTTC.

The chain is built from TRBV12-3 or TRBV12-4 and TRBJ1-2, with 7 bases aligning to TRBD1. Germline trimming cut 4 bases from V and 3 bases from J; bases unmatched to any gene: 2. The CDR3 runs to 13 residues. CDR3 sequence: CASSSGTDYGYTF. CDR3 nucleotide sequence: TGTGCCAGCAGTTCAGGGACAGACTATGGCTACACCTTC.

The rearrangement uses TRBV19 and TRBJ2-3; TRBD1 might be the D (6 bases). Germline lookup yields CDR1 LNHDA and CDR2 SQIVND (reference sequence). Trimming cost V 5 bases and J 0 bases, with 15 bases left between them. The CDR3 is made up of 16 amino acids. DNA of the CDR3: TGTGCCAGTAGTGCTTGGACAGCCACTAGCACAGATACGCAGTATTTT. Its protein product is CASSAWTATSTDTQYF. The complete variable domain, with remaining parts taken from reference TRBV19 and TRBJ2-3, reads DGGITQSPKYLFRKEGQNVTLSCEQNLNHDAMYWYRQDPGQGLRLIYYSQIVNDFQKGDIAEGYSVSREKKESFPLTVTSAQKNPTAFYLCASSAWTATSTDTQYFGPGTRLTVL.

The CDR3 is CASTGTGYWSNQPQHF. The CDR3 DNA follows: TGTGCCAGTACTGGGACAGGTTATTGGAGCAATCAGCCCCAGCATTTT. The V call is TRBV19, the J call TRBJ1-5; 8 bases fit TRBD1. The V and J ends lost 7 bases and 1 base, in that order; junction bases with no gene match: 9. The CDR3 runs 16 residues. Germline V gives CDR1 LNHDA, CDR2 SQIVND (reference sequence).

V gene TRBV19 combines with J gene TRBJ2-3; 8 bases align to TRBD2. The CDR3 sequence is 15 residues long. From germline, CDR1 is LNHDA and CDR2 SQIVND (reference sequence). V shed 5 bases, J shed 3 bases, and the junction held 7 bases outside the gene matches. In nucleotides, the CDR3 is TGTGCCAGTAGTTCCCGGGGGGGCGAGACAGATACGCAGTATTTT. It is translated as CASSSRGGETDTQYF. Combining the CDR3 with reference TRBV19 and TRBJ2-3 gives the whole variable domain DGGITQSPKYLFRKEGQNVTLSCEQNLNHDAMYWYRQDPGQGLRLIYYSQIVNDFQKGDIAEGYSVSREKKESFPLTVTSAQKNPTAFYLCASSSRGGETDTQYFGPGTRLTVL.

The gene calls are TRBV5-1 and TRBJ2-1; 9 nucleotides agree with TRBD1. The CDR3 totals 15 residues. V was clipped by 4 bases and J by 4 bases; unmatched bases: 6. Germline V lookup: CDR1 SGHRS, CDR2 YFSETQ. The CDR3 DNA reads as TGCGCCAGCAGCGTACAGGGGGCCCCATACAATGAGCAGTTCTTC. It translates to CASSVQGAPYNEQFF. Full variable domain (outside the CDR3, taken from reference TRBV5-1 and TRBJ2-1): KAGVTQTPRYLIKTRGQQVTLSCSPISGHRSVSWYQQTPGQGLQFLFEYFSETQRNKGNFPGRFSGRQFSNSRSEMNVSTLELGDSALYLCASSVQGAPYNEQFFGPGTRLTVL.

There are a few counts of this clone. The V gene is TRBV6-1, the J gene TRBJ2-2; maybe TRBD1 (6 bases). Between the trimmed V and J ends, which lost 3 bases and 5 bases, there was a span of 22 bases. This CDR3 contains 18 residues. The germline V gene encodes CDR1 MNHNS and CDR2 SASEGT. The CDR3 is CASSDHLGQLPGTGELFF. The DNA of the CDR3 is TGTGCCAGCAGTGATCATTTGGGACAATTACCGGGGACCGGGGAGCTGTTTTTT.

This rearrangement joins TRBV5-4 to TRBJ2-5, with D uncertain. Trimming shortened V by 0 bases and J by 5 bases, and 5 bases separated the two germline ends. Per germline, CDR1 SGHNT and CDR2 YYREEE (reference sequence). The CDR3 length is 12 residues. CDR3 nucleotides: TGTGCCAGCAGCTTGGGTGCGGAGACCCAGTACTTC. Translating it yields CASSLGAETQYF. The full variable domain, rest sourced from reference TRBV5-4 and TRBJ2-5, is ETGVTQSPTHLIKTRGQQVTLRCSSQSGHNTVSWYQQALGQGPQFIFQYYREEENGRGNFPPRFSGLQFPNYSSELNVNALELDDSALYLCASSLGAETQYFGPGTRLLVL.

This clone appeared once. V and J are TRBV7-2 and TRBJ1-5; D uncertain. This CDR3 has 13 amino acids. The germline V gene encodes CDR1 SGHTA and CDR2 FQGNSA. The V end lost 5 bases, the J end lost 6 bases, and 11 bases lay between the germline ends. The CDR3 DNA follows: TGTGCCAGCAGCCAAGACATGTTTCAGCCCCAGCATTTT. Its translation is CASSQDMFQPQHF.

The V gene is TRBV9, the J gene TRBJ2-3; D is perhaps TRBD2 (5 bases). Trimming took 0 bases from V and 5 from J, leaving 13 bases between them. Germline-derived CDR1 and CDR2 are SGDLS and YYNGEE. The CDR3 is made up of 15 amino acids. For the CDR3, the DNA is TGTGCCAGCAGCGTAGCGGGGTCCCGGGAAGATACGCAGTATTTT. Translating gives CASSVAGSREDTQYF.

The V and J genes are TRBV20-1 and TRBJ1-6; TRBD1 matches at 7 bases. CDR3 length equals 10 residues. The V and J ends lost 3 bases and 18 bases, in that order; junction bases with no gene match: 5. Germline V gene lookup returns CDR1 DFQATT and CDR2 SNEGSKA (reference sequence). Written as DNA, the CDR3 is TGCAGTGCTAGCGGGACAGTAGCCCACTTT. Protein product: CSASGTVAHF.